This T cell receptor (beta chain) was recovered during a study of cytomegalovirus exposure and HLA in healthy donors. In nominal health when sampled, donors likely had unrecorded immune exposures nonetheless. CDR3 length: 15 residues. The V gene's germline CDR1 is SEHNR and CDR2 FQNEAQ (reference sequence). Deletions cut 1 base from V and 5 bases from J, with 14 bases between. Points on this clone: Its antigen is unknown.

A multiplex PCR was run with 60 Vbeta primers and 13 Jbeta primers. Measured with immunoSEQ multiplex PCR; TCRdb has only the in-frame clones, and not every one. In the table there are 150,000 to 200,000 clones, approximately 77% of which are singletons. Study results and caveats: In vitro confirmation showed a few CMV-associated chains to be CMV antigen specific. The likely explanation for a cluster of highly shared sequence variants was sequencing artifact.

The receptor was isolated from a man in his forties in good health and CMV-seropositive. Sequencing was performed on PBMCs. The rearrangement links TRBV7-9 to TRBJ2-5, with D perhaps matching TRBD2 (5 bases). This CDR3 is CASSLGGEGGETQYF. The DNA for the CDR3 is TGTGCCAGCAGCTTAGGGGGTGAGGGTGGCGAGACCCAGTACTTC.